What follows are 10 T cell receptor beta chains derived from one specimen sequenced in a study of T cell repertoires in cytomegalovirus infection. For these receptors, no antigen is known. TCRdb re-analysed the reads in MiXCR, keeping a single row per CDR3 protein. This table has around 800,000 distinct CDR3 sequences, 30% to 35% appearing once. Specimen: cultured CD8+ T cells from PBMCs, collected from culture after CMV antigen stimulation. These receptors all come from a human donor in good health (CMV status not recorded). Some clones in this sample may be carry-over from other donors' samples.

The chain uses TRBV6-2 or TRBV6-3 and TRBJ1-1; a weak D match, TRBD1 (5 bases). The CDR3 sequence is 14 residues long. Germline values: CDR1 MNHEY, CDR2 SVGEGT. Trimming shortened V by 4 bases and J by 0 bases, and 9 bases separated the two germline ends. CDR3 coding DNA: TGTGCCAGCAGTTTCCAGACAGTGAACACTGAAGCTTTCTTT. As protein: CASSFQTVNTEAFF.

This chain joins TRBV20-1 and TRBJ2-7, with 11 bases lining up with TRBD2. From germline, CDR1 is DFQATT and CDR2 SNEGSKA (reference sequence). This CDR3 has 14 residues. The junction had 8 bases not matched to a gene; V was cut back by 6 bases and J by 4 bases. The CDR3 loop is CSAQLAGAPYEQYV. The CDR3 DNA follows: TGCAGTGCCCAACTAGCGGGGGCCCCTTACGAGCAGTACGTC.

This chain links TRBV6-2 or TRBV6-3 with TRBJ2-2, with unresolved D. The CDR3 extends over 17 amino acids. Per germline, CDR1 MNHEY and CDR2 SVGEGT. Trimming left V 4 bases short and J 0 bases short, with 15 bases between. Written as DNA, the CDR3 is TGTGCCAGCAGTTTTACATCTGATGCAGCGAACACCGGGGAGCTGTTTTTT. It codes for CASSFTSDAANTGELFF.

The chain has TRBV29-1 and TRBJ2-3; unclear D gene. V lost 4 bases and J lost 0, with 8 bases in between. Looked up from germline, CDR1 is SQVTM and CDR2 is ANQGSEA. The CDR3 covers 13 residues. CDR3 residues: CSVGLSSTDTQYF. CDR3 DNA: TGCAGCGTTGGGCTTTCCAGCACAGATACGCAGTATTTT.

V gene TRBV12-3 or TRBV12-4 combines with J gene TRBJ2-7, with 9 bases matching TRBD1. V dropped 5 bases and J dropped 4; count of bases not matched to a gene: 12. The CDR3 is made up of 16 amino acids. CDR3 sequence (DNA): TGTGCCAGCAGTACGGACAGGGGTTCGTCACGATACGAGCAGTACTTC. Amino acids: CASSTDRGSSRYEQYF.

This clonotype was counted between two and nine times. The chain joins TRBV7-6 to TRBJ2-1; D perhaps matches TRBD1 (8 bases). Per germline, CDR1 SGHVS and CDR2 FNYEAQ. V gave up 9 bases and J gave up 4 bases, with 25 bases separating them. This CDR3 is built from 17 residues. As DNA, the CDR3 is TGTGCCAGTAGCCTAAGCGGAGCGGGACAGGCATACAATGAGCAGTTCTTC. It is translated as CASSLSGAGQAYNEQFF.

This clonotype has only a few counts. The rearrangement uses TRBV5-1 and TRBJ2-5, with D unresolved. This CDR3 is 13 amino acids long. Germline CDR1 SGHRS, CDR2 YFSETQ. V was cut by 4 bases and J by 1 base, with 8 bases left in between. DNA of the CDR3: TGCGCCAGCAGCGGGCCAACCCAAGAGACCCAGTACTTC. This sequence encodes CASSGPTQETQYF. Filled out from reference TRBV5-1 and TRBJ2-5, the complete variable domain reads KAGVTQTPRYLIKTRGQQVTLSCSPISGHRSVSWYQQTPGQGLQFLFEYFSETQRNKGNFPGRFSGRQFSNSRSEMNVSTLELGDSALYLCASSGPTQETQYFGPGTRLLVL.

The V and J genes are TRBV11-2 and TRBJ2-4; no firm D call. The germline V gene encodes CDR1 SGHAT and CDR2 FQNNGV. This CDR3 comprises 14 residues. Trimming shortened V by 5 bases and J by 3 bases, and 11 bases separated the two germline ends. The CDR3 DNA reads as TGTGCCAGCAGCGGCTCGATAGACAAAAACATTCAGTACTTC. Translation gives CASSGSIDKNIQYF.

The V and J genes are TRBV28 and TRBJ2-1, with 9 positions matching TRBD2. The CDR3 has 15 residues. Germline V lookup: CDR1 MDHEN, CDR2 SYDVKM. The J segment lost 4 bases and the V segment lost 7 bases, leaving 8 bases of the junction unmatched. DNA for the CDR3: TGTGCCAGCAACCAGCGGGGGGTATTATACAATGAGCAGTTCTTC. This codes for CASNQRGVLYNEQFF.

This sequence joins TRBV14 and TRBJ1-6; the D is unclear. The CDR3 runs to 15 residues. The germline V and J ends were trimmed by 0 bases and 6 bases, with 9 bases remaining between them. Germline CDR1 SGHDN, CDR2 FVKESK. For the CDR3, the DNA is TGTGCCAGCAGCCAAGATTACAGTTTTAATTCACCCCTCCACTTT. Translating it yields CASSQDYSFNSPLHF.